This T cell receptor beta chain was captured by sequencing in a study of cytomegalovirus exposure and HLA in healthy donors. Donors were drawn from the approximately 130-subject validation cohort, separate from the approximately 680-subject first cohort. Using immunoSEQ multiplex PCR, the repertoire was profiled, and TCRdb retains in-frame clones only, with some absent. Of about 78,000 clones listed, about 96% were seen once; the top ten hold around 1.6%. This CDR3 spans 16 amino acids. V was clipped by 0 bases and J by 0 bases; unmatched bases: 2. Germline V CDR1 and CDR2: SEHNR, FQNEAQ (reference sequence). Whole-study results and caveats: The study labeled 164 TCR beta chains cytomegalovirus-associated. Subsequent analysis revealed that first-cohort TCR clusters tended to co-occur in the 100 to 150 validation repertoires.

With regard to this clone: Its specificity is not known.

The gene calls are TRBV7-9 and TRBJ1-5; 7 nucleotides line up with TRBD1. Sequenced: PBMCs. This clonotype originated in a young man in good health and CMV-seropositive. The CDR3 DNA sequence: TGTGCCAGCAGCTTAGCCGGGACAGATAGCAATCAGCCCCAGCATTTT. It codes for CASSLAGTDSNQPQHF.